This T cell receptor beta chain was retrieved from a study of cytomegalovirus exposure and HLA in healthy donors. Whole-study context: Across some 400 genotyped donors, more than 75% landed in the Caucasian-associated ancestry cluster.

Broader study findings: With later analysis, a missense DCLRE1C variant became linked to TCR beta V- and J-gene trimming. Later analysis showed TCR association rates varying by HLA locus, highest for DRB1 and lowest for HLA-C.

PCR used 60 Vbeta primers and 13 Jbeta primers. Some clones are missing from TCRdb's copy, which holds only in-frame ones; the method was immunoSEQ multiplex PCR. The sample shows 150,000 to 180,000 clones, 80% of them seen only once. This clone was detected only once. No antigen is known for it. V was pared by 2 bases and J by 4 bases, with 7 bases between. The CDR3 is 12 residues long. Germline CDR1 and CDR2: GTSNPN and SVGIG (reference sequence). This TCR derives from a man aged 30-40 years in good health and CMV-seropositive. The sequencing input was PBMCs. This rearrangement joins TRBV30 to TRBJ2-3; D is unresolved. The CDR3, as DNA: TGTGCCTGGAGTATGGCCGCAGATACGCAGTATTTT. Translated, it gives CAWSMAADTQYF.